The sequence of this T cell receptor (beta chain) was determined in a study of T cell clones after liver transplantation. Overall study: Samples came from ITN030ST, which attempted immunosuppression withdrawal within 2 years of liver transplantation. Pre-transplant mixed lymphocyte reactions yielded third-party-reactive TCRbeta sequences as comparators for graft-donor-reactive sequences.

Profiled with immunoSEQ multiplex PCR; TCRdb holds only in-frame clones, not every one. The sample records 15,000 or so clones, approximately 91% being singletons. This CDR3 comprises 11 residues. Per the germline V gene, CDR1 is MNHEY and CDR2 is SMNVEV (reference sequence). The V end lost 6 bases, the J end lost 5 bases, and 7 bases lay between the germline ends. The sequencing here drew on CD8+ T cells from blood, taken before liver transplant. The chain employs TRBV27 and TRBJ2-5; the D gene is possibly TRBD2 (6 bases). The sequence came from a human donor who received a liver transplant. The CDR3 spells CASSGGETQYF. CDR3 coding DNA: TGTGCCAGCAGCGGAGGGGAGACCCAGTACTTC.